The next 16 T cell receptor beta chains were all read from a single sample in a study of blood T cells in healthy people across ages. A second roughly 6 to 11 cycle PCR used barcoded and J-beta primers. TCRdb reanalysed the 5' RACE reads using MiXCR and keeps one entry per CDR3 protein. The data show some 1.4 million distinct CDR3 sequences, 35% to 45% seen once. The sample consisted of blood. These receptors were obtained from a woman aged 18-29 years in good health.

The V call is TRBV27, the J call TRBJ1-4; weak D call: TRBD1 (6 bases). V gave up 5 bases and J gave up 7 bases, with 14 bases separating them. Germline CDR1 is MNHEY and CDR2 is SMNVEV (reference sequence). The CDR3 is made up of 14 amino acids. The CDR3 DNA reads as TGTGCCAGCAGTACATACAGGGAGGGTGAAAAACTGTTTTTT. It translates to CASSTYREGEKLFF.

The chain links TRBV9 to TRBJ2-3; TRBD2 matches at 16 bases. Losses at the gene ends were 3 bases for V and 4 bases for J; bases not matched to a gene: 14. CDR1 SGDLS and CDR2 YYNGEE come from the germline V gene. This CDR3 is 20 amino acids long. Here the CDR3 reads CASSADLGGLAGGPPDTQYF. The CDR3 nucleotides read TGTGCCAGCAGCGCCGACCTGGGGGGACTAGCGGGAGGGCCTCCAGATACGCAGTATTTT. Full variable domain (missing parts from reference TRBV9 and TRBJ2-3): DSGVTQTPKHLITATGQRVTLRCSPRSGDLSVYWYQQSLDQGLQFLIQYYNGEERAKGNILERFSAQQFPDLHSELNLSSLELGDSALYFCASSADLGGLAGGPPDTQYFGPGTRLTVL.

The J gene is TRBJ1-5, the V gene TRBV3-1, with D possibly matching TRBD1 (5 bases). Trimming removed 1 base at V and 3 bases at J, with 7 bases between. The CDR3 loop spans 14 amino acids. The germline gives CDR1 LGHDT, CDR2 YNNKEL (reference sequence). The CDR3 is CASSQGQHNQPQHF. Here the CDR3 DNA reads TGTGCCAGCAGCCAAGGACAGCACAATCAGCCCCAGCATTTT. The full variable domain, rest sourced from reference TRBV3-1 and TRBJ1-5, is DTAVSQTPKYLVTQMGNDKSIKCEQNLGHDTMYWYKQDSKKFLKIMFSYNNKELIINETVPNRFSPKSPDKAHLNLHINSLELGDSAVYFCASSQGQHNQPQHFGDGTRLSIL.

This clonotype was detected only a few times. The rearrangement links TRBV2 to TRBJ2-1, with 8 bases identical to TRBD2. The CDR3 sequence is 16 residues long. J was trimmed by 6 bases and V by 6 bases; bases with no gene match: 13. Germline CDR1 reads SNHLY; CDR2 reads FYNNEI. The CDR3 DNA is TGTGCCAGCAGGGTCGGGGGGGCTAATCTTGGCAATGAGCAGTTCTTC. Amino acid sequence: CASRVGGANLGNEQFF.

In this sample, this clonotype turned up many times. V usage is TRBV6-2 or TRBV6-3 and J usage is TRBJ2-1; TRBD2 aligns across 12 bases. CDR3 length equals 17 residues. Germline V lookup: CDR1 MNHEY, CDR2 SVGEGT. Germline trimming cut 5 bases from V and 0 bases from J; bases unmatched to any gene: 5. This chain's CDR3 is CASSRLAGDTSYNEQFF. CDR3 sequence (DNA): TGTGCCAGCAGTCGACTAGCGGGGGACACCTCCTACAATGAGCAGTTCTTC.

CDR3 sequence: CASSLSTGTEAFF. CDR3 coding DNA: TGTGCCAGCAGCTTGAGCACCGGCACTGAAGCTTTCTTT. The chain uses TRBV5-5 and TRBJ1-1; D remains ambiguous. V was shortened by 1 base and J by 4 bases, with 8 bases between the two germline ends. Germline CDR1 is SGHKS and CDR2 is YYEKEE (reference sequence). CDR3 size: 13 residues.

The genes are TRBV27 and TRBJ2-1; perhaps TRBD2 as D (6 bases). The ends were cut back, 7 bases at V and 7 bases at J, with 20 bases in the middle. Germline V gives CDR1 MNHEY, CDR2 SMNVEV (reference sequence). The CDR3 consists of 15 residues. The CDR3 DNA reads TGTGCCAGCAATCCCCCACGGGGGACCCTGAATGAGCAGTTCTTC. This translates into CASNPPRGTLNEQFF.

The CDR3: CASSLEASAGGEQYF. CDR3 DNA sequence: TGTGCCAGCAGCTTAGAGGCTAGCGCCGGTGGAGAGCAGTACTTC. The chain carries TRBV13 and TRBJ2-5; maybe TRBD2 (6 bases). The CDR3 extends over 15 amino acids. Germline CDR1 and CDR2: PRHDT and FYEKMQ (reference sequence). The V end lost 1 base, the J end lost 11 bases, and 20 bases lay between the germline ends.

This chain connects TRBV6-5 to TRBJ1-4, with D unclear. The CDR3 covers 14 residues. The germline V and J ends were trimmed by 0 bases and 8 bases, with 10 bases remaining between them. CDR1 and CDR2 (germline): MNHEY, SVGAGI. In nucleotides, the CDR3 is TGTGCCAGCAGTTACTCGAGGGTAATGGAAAAACTGTTTTTT. Its protein product is CASSYSRVMEKLFF.

This clonotype has only a few counts. CDR3 DNA: TGTGCCAGCAGCTTGCAGGGAGTCCACGAGCAGTACTTC. Residues: CASSLQGVHEQYF. The chain joins TRBV7-8 to TRBJ2-7; D assignment may be TRBD1 or TRBD2 (5 bases each). The germline CDR1 and CDR2 sequences are SGHVS and FQNEAQ. The CDR3 runs to 13 residues. V shed 3 bases and J shed 5 bases, with 11 bases lying between them.

The rearrangement joins TRBV25-1 to TRBJ1-2; 7 nucleotides agree with TRBD1. The germline V gene has CDR1 MGHDK and CDR2 SYGVNS. V shed 1 base, J shed 7 bases, and the junction held 6 bases outside the gene matches. This CDR3 spans 14 amino acids. CDR3 protein: CASSESRDRVGYTF. Written as DNA, the CDR3 is TGTGCCAGCAGTGAATCGCGGGACAGAGTTGGCTACACCTTC.

The chain combines TRBV4-1 with TRBJ2-1, with D unclear. V was clipped by 1 base and J by 2 bases, with 12 bases between them. The germline V gene has CDR1 MGHRA and CDR2 YSYEKL. The CDR3 runs 16 residues. CDR3 DNA sequence: TGCGCCAGCAGCCAAGCTCGGGCGGCGACCTACAATGAGCAGTTCTTC. Amino acids: CASSQARAATYNEQFF.

J is TRBJ1-5 and V is TRBV7-2, with TRBD1 as a possible D gene (5 bases). This CDR3 spans 14 amino acids. V gave up 1 base and J gave up 7 bases, with 11 bases separating them. CDR1 and CDR2 from the germline V gene are SGHTA and FQGNSA. The CDR3 bases are TGTGCCAGCAGCTTAGGGGGCGGTGTCCAGCCCCAGCATTTT. Translating gives CASSLGGGVQPQHF. The full variable domain, rest sourced from reference TRBV7-2 and TRBJ1-5, is GAGVSQSPSNKVTEKGKDVELRCDPISGHTALYWYRQSLGQGLEFLIYFQGNSAPDKSGLPSDRFSAERTGGSVSTLTIQRTQQEDSAVYLCASSLGGGVQPQHFGDGTRLSIL.

The table lists this clonotype with a count of one. The chain combines TRBV12-3 or TRBV12-4 with TRBJ2-3; the match to TRBD1 covers 8 bases. The V gene end was trimmed by 5 bases and the J gene end by 6 bases; junction bases not matched to a gene: 10. The CDR3 sequence is 15 residues long. CDR3 region: CASSKFSGGADTQYF. For the CDR3, the DNA is TGTGCCAGCAGTAAATTCTCAGGGGGCGCCGATACGCAGTATTTT.

The chain couples TRBV7-8 to TRBJ2-1; either TRBD1 or TRBD2 may supply D (5 bases each). Per germline, CDR1 SGHVS and CDR2 FQNEAQ. There are 17 residues in the CDR3. Trimming took off 7 bases at V and 9 bases at J, with 28 bases between the two ends. The CDR3: CASTLLWDERNIGEQFF. Here the CDR3 DNA reads TGTGCCAGCACCCTACTTTGGGACGAGCGTAACATAGGTGAGCAGTTCTTC.

The rearrangement joins TRBV6-1 to TRBJ2-1; 9 bases align to TRBD2. CDR1 is MNHNS and CDR2 is SASEGT in the germline V gene. This CDR3 contains 13 residues. Unmatched junction bases numbered 7, after V lost 7 bases and J lost 9 bases. The CDR3 DNA sequence: TGTGCCAGCATGCCCGGGACTAGCCGTGAGCAGTTCTTC. This codes for CASMPGTSREQFF.